These T cell receptor beta chains were read from a single sample in a study of early stage breast cancer tumors. Profiled with immunoSEQ multiplex PCR; TCRdb holds only in-frame clones, not every one. The data hold 9,500 to 10,000 clones, with 64% observed a single time. Material: breast tumor tissue. These receptors were collected from a person between 60 and 70 years old with breast cancer. Each CDR3 is given with its conserved first and last residue. A D gene is named only where the DNA matches it firmly. The size of a clone is reported for some rows only, either as once, few or many, or as a class for expanded clones.

D gene,clone size,V gene,J gene,CDR3 protein,CDR3 DNA
.,.,TRBV5-4,TRBJ2-1,CAGERDNEQFF,TGTGCCGGGGAAAGGGACAATGAGCAGTTCTTC
.,.,TRBV10-3,TRBJ2-5,CAISDPSYLETQYF,TGTGCCATCAGTGACCCCAGCTACCTAGAGACCCAGTACTTC
.,.,TRBV28,TRBJ1-1,CASSFWKQRTEAFF,TGTGCCAGCAGTTTTTGGAAACAGAGGACTGAAGCTTTCTTT
TRBD1,.,TRBV13,TRBJ2-7,CASSPLDRVQYF,TGTGCCAGCAGCCCCCTCGACAGGGTGCAGTACTTC
.,.,TRBV29-1,TRBJ2-1,CSVGLYENNEQFF,TGCAGCGTTGGGTTATACGAGAACAATGAGCAGTTCTTC
TRBD1,.,TRBV6-1,TRBJ1-1,CASSLGTGGTEAFF,TGTGCCAGCAGTTTAGGAACAGGGGGGACTGAAGCTTTCTTT
TRBD1,.,TRBV4-1,TRBJ1-4,CASSQETAGTGNEKLFF,TGCGCCAGCAGCCAAGAGACGGCGGGGACAGGGAACGAAAAACTGTTTTTT
.,.,TRBV6-6,TRBJ2-6,CASRGSGANVLTF,TGTGCCAGCAGAGGGTCTGGGGCCAACGTCCTGACTTTC
TRBD1,.,TRBV6-1,TRBJ1-4,CASSLRQGAKEKLFF,TGTGCCAGCAGTCTACGACAGGGGGCTAAAGAAAAACTGTTTTTT
.,.,TRBV7-9,TRBJ2-7,CASSLAEGQYF,TGTGCCAGCAGCTTAGCGGAGGGGCAGTACTTC
.,once,TRBV6-1,TRBJ2-7,CASSERVLWEQYF,TGTGCCAGCAGTGAAAGGGTCCTTTGGGAGCAGTACTTC
TRBD1,few,TRBV19,TRBJ1-6,CASSPNRGSGNSPLHF,TGTGCCAGTAGTCCCAACAGGGGGTCGGGGAATTCACCCCTCCACTTT
.,.,TRBV10-3,TRBJ2-2,CASSYSRASTGELFF,TGTGCCAGCAGTTACTCGAGGGCGTCGACCGGGGAGCTGTTTTTT
.,.,TRBV11-2,TRBJ2-3,CASSLRGGNSDTQYF,TGTGCCAGCAGCCTTAGGGGAGGCAATTCAGATACGCAGTATTTT
.,.,TRBV5-6,TRBJ1-5,CASSLGGAQQPQHF,TGTGCCAGCAGCTTGGGGGGGGCACAGCAGCCCCAGCATTTT
.,.,TRBV5-4,TRBJ1-6,CASSVPLGSYNSPLHF,TGTGCCAGCAGCGTTCCCCTGGGCTCCTATAATTCACCCCTCCACTTT
.,medium-sized,TRBV7-9,TRBJ1-2,CASSFVAADYYGYTF,TGTGCCAGCAGCTTTGTGGCGGCGGACTACTATGGCTACACCTTC
.,.,TRBV6-6,TRBJ1-2,CASSLLREGGYTF,TGTGCCAGCAGTTTACTCAGGGAAGGCGGCTACACCTTC
.,.,TRBV9,TRBJ2-2,CASSTRRLTNTGELFF,TGTGCCAGCAGCACTCGACGTCTAACGAACACCGGGGAGCTGTTTTTT
.,.,TRBV5-4,TRBJ2-3,CASSLARSTDTQYF,TGTGCCAGCAGCTTGGCCAGGAGCACAGATACGCAGTATTTT
TRBD1,.,TRBV30,TRBJ2-2,CAWGGQGRTGELFF,TGTGCCTGGGGGGGACAGGGAAGGACCGGGGAGCTGTTTTTT
TRBD1,.,TRBV7-3,TRBJ2-6,CASTIDRGTGGVGANVLTF,TGTGCCAGCACCATAGACCGGGGGACAGGGGGCGTTGGGGCCAACGTCCTGACTTTC
.,.,TRBV5-5,TRBJ1-1,CASSLAWTEAFF,TGTGCCAGCAGCTTGGCTTGGACTGAAGCTTTCTTT